This T cell receptor (beta chain) was sequenced for a study of T cells in Graves' hyperthyroidism and ophthalmopathy. Trimming removed 1 base at V and 2 bases at J, with 8 bases between. This CDR3 is built from 14 residues. CDR1 is SGHDN and CDR2 is FVKESK in the germline V gene. The TCR beta CDR3 regions underwent amplification using RNA transcripts as the source. The HTBI primer set drove a first-round RT-PCR of the TCR CDR3. TCRdb re-called the multiplex PCR reads with MiXCR, one entry per CDR3 protein. The data show some 340,000 distinct CDR3 sequences, roughly an eighth seen once. This clonotype was detected ten times or more.

The chain has TRBV14 and TRBJ2-5; TRBD1 or TRBD2 may be the D gene (5 bases each). The specimen sequenced was blood. This TCR was sampled from a woman between 35 and 50 years old with Graves' ophthalmopathy. This CDR3 reads CASSQGQRQETQYF. CDR3 bases: TGTGCCAGCAGCCAAGGACAGCGGCAAGAGACCCAGTACTTC.